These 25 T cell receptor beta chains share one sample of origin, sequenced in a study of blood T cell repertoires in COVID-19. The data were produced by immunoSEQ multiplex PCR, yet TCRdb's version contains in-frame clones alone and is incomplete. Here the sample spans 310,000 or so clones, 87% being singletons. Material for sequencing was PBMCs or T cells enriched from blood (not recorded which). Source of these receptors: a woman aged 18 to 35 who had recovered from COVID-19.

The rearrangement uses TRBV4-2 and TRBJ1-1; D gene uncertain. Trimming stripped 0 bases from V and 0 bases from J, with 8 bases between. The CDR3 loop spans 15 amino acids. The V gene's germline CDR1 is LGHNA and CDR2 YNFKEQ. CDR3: CASSQDPGMNTEAFF. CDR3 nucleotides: TGTGCCAGCAGCCAAGATCCGGGGATGAACACTGAAGCTTTCTTT.

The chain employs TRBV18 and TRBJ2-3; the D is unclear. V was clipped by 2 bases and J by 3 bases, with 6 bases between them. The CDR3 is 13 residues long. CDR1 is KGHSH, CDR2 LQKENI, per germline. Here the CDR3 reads CASSPTRTDTQYF. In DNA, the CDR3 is TGTGCCAGCTCACCAACTCGGACAGATACGCAGTATTTT.

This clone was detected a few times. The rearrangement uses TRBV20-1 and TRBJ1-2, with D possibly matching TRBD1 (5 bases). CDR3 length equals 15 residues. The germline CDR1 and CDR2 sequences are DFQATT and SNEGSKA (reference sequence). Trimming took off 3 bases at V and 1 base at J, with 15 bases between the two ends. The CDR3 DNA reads TGCAGTGCTAGTGGATCGATGACAGTTAACTATGGCTACACCTTC. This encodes CSASGSMTVNYGYTF.

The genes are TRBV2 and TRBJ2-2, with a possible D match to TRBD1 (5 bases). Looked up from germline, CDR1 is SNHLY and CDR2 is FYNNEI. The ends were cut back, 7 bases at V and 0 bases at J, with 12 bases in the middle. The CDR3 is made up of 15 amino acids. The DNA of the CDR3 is TGTGCCAGCATAGCAGGGAATACGAACACCGGGGAGCTGTTTTTT. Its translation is CASIAGNTNTGELFF.

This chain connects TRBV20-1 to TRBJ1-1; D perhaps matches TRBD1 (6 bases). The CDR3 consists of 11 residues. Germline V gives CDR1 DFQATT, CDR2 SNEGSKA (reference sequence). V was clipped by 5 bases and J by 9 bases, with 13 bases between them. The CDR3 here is CSAARTDQAFF. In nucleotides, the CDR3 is TGCAGTGCTGCGCGGACAGACCAAGCTTTCTTT.

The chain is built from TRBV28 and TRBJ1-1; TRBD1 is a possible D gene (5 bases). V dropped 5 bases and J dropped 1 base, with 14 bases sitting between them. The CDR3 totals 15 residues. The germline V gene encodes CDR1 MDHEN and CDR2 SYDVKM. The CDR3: CASSLPGSGNTEAFF. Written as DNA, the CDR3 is TGTGCCAGCAGTCTCCCAGGGTCCGGGAACACTGAAGCTTTCTTT.

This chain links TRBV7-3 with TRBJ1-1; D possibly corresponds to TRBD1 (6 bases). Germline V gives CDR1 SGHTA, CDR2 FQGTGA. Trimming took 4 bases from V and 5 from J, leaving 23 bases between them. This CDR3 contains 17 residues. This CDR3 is CASSSHDPTGQQTEAFF. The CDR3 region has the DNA TGTGCCAGCAGCTCACATGATCCAACCGGACAGCAGACTGAAGCTTTCTTT.

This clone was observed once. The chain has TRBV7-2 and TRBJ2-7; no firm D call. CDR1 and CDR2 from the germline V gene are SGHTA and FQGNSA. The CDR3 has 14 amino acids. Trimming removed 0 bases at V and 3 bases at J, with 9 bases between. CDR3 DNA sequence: TGTGCCAGCAGCTTAGCGTACGGAGACTACGAGCAGTACTTC. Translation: CASSLAYGDYEQYF.

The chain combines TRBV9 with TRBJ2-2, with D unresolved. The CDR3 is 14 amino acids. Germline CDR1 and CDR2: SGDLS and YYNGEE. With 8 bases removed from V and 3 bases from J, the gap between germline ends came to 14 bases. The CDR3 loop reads CARCSLRDTGELFF. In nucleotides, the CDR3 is TGTGCCAGATGCTCCTTGCGAGACACCGGGGAGCTGTTTTTT.

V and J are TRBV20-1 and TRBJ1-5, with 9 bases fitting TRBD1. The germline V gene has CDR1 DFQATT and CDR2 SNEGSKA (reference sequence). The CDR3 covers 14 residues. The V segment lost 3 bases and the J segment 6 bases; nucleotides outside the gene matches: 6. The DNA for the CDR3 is TGCAGTGCTAGTGGACAGGGGATAAGTCAGCCCCAGCATTTT. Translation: CSASGQGISQPQHF.

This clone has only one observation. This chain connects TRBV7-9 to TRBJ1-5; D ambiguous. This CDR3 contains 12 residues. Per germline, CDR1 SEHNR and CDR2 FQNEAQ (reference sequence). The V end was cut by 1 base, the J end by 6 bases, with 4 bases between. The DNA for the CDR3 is TGTGCCAGCAGCTTAGGGGCTCAGCCCCAGCATTTT. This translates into CASSLGAQPQHF.

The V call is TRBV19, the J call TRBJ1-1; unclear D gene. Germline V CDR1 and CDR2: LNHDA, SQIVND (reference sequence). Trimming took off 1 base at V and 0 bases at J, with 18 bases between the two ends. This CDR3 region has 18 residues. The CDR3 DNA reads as TGTGCCAGTAGTATAGGGTTACCGAACACCCCTCTGAACACTGAAGCTTTCTTT. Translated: CASSIGLPNTPLNTEAFF.

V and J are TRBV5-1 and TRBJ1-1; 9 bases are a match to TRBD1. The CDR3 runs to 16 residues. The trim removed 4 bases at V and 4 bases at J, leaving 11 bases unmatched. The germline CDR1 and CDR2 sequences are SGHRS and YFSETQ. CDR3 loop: CASSRRVQGAFTEAFF. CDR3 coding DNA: TGCGCCAGCAGCCGTCGGGTACAGGGGGCATTCACTGAAGCTTTCTTT.

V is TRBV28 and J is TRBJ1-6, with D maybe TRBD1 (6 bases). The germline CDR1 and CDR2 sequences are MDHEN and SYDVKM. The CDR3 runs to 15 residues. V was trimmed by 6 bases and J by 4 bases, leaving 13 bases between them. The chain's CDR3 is CASSLFGQYNSPLHF. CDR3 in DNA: TGTGCCAGCAGCCTATTCGGACAGTATAATTCACCCCTCCACTTT.

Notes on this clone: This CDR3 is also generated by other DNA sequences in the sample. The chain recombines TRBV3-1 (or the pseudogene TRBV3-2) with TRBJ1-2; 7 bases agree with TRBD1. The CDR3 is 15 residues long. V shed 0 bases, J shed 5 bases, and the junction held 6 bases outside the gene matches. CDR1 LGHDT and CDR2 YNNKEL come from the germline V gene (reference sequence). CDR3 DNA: TGTGCCAGCAGCCAAGATGCGACAGGGTCGTATGGCTACACCTTC. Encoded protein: CASSQDATGSYGYTF.

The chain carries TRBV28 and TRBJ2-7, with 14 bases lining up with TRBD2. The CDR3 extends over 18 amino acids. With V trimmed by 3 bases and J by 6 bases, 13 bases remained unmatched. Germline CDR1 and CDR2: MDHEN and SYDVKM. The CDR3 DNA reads TGTGCCAGCAGTTTGGTCCTCCCGGGACTAGCGGGAGTTGCCGAGCAGTACTTC. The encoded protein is CASSLVLPGLAGVAEQYF.

CDR3 loop: CASSLGSGAGNTIYF. The CDR3 bases are TGTGCCAGCAGCTTAGGCTCGGGAGCGGGAAACACCATATATTTT. This chain connects TRBV7-3 to TRBJ1-3; D uncertain. The germline V gene has CDR1 SGHTA and CDR2 FQGTGA. This CDR3 is 15 amino acids long. V shed 2 bases and J shed 4 bases, with 12 bases lying between them.

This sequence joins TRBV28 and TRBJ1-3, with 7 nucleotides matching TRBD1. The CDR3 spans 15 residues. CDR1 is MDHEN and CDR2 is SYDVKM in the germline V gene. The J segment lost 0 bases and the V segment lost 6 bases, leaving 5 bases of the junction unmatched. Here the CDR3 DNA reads TGTGCCAGCAGGTACCCAGGGGGCTCTGGAAACACCATATATTTT. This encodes CASRYPGGSGNTIYF.

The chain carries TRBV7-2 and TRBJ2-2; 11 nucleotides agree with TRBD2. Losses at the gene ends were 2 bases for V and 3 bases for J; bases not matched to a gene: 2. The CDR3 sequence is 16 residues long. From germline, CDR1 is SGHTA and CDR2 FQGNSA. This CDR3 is CASSLPSGRYTGELFF. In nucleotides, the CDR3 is TGTGCCAGCAGCTTACCTAGCGGGAGGTACACCGGGGAGCTGTTTTTT.

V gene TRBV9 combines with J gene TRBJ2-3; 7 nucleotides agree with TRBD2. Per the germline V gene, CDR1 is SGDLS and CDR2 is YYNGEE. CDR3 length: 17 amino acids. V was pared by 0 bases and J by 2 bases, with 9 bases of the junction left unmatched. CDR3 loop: CASSVGSSGTPTDTQYF. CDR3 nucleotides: TGTGCCAGCAGCGTAGGATCGAGCGGGACCCCCACAGATACGCAGTATTTT.

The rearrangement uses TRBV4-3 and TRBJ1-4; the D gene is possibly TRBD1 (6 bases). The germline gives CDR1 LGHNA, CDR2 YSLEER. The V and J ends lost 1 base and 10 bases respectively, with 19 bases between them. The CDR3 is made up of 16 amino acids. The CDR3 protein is CASSQGRGRGTGKLFF. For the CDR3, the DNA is TGCGCCAGCAGCCAAGGCCGGGGCAGGGGAACCGGAAAACTGTTTTTT.

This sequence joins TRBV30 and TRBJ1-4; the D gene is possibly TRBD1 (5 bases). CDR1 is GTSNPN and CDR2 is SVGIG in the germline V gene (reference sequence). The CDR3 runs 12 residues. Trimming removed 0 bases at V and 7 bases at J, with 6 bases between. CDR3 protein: CAWSVQGEKLFF. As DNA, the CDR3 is TGTGCCTGGAGTGTCCAGGGTGAAAAACTGTTTTTT.

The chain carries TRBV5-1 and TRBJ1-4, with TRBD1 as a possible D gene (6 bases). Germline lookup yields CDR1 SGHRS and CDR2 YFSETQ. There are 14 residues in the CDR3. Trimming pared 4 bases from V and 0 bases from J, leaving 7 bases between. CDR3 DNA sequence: TGCGCCAGCAGCGACAGGCCAACTAATGAAAAACTGTTTTTT. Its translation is CASSDRPTNEKLFF.

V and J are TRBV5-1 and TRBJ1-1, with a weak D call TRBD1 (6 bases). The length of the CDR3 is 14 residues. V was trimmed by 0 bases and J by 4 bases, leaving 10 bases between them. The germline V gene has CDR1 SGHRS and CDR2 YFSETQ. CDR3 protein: CASSLGPRGTEAFF. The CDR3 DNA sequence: TGCGCCAGCAGCTTGGGTCCCAGGGGCACTGAAGCTTTCTTT.

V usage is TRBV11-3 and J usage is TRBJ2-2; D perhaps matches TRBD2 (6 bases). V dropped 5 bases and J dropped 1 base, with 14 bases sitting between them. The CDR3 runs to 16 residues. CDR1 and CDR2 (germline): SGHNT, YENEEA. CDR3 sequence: CASSRGSTVNTGELFF. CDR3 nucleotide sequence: TGTGCCAGCAGCCGGGGGTCCACGGTGAACACCGGGGAGCTGTTTTTT.